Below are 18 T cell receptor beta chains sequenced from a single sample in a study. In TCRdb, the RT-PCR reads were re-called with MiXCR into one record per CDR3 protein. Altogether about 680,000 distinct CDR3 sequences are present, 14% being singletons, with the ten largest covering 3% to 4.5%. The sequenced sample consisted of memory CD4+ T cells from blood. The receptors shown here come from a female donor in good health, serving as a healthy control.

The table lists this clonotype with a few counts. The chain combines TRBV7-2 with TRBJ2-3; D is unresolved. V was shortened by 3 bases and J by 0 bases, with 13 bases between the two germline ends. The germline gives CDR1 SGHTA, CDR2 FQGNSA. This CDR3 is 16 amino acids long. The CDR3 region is CASSFSPHASTDTQYF. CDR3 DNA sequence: TGTGCCAGCAGCTTCTCACCCCATGCTAGCACAGATACGCAGTATTTT.

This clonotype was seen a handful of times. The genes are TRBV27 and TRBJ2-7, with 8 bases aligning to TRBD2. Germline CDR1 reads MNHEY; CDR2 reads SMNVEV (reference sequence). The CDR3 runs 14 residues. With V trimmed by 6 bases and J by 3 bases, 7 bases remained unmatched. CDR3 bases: TGTGCCAGCAGCAAGAGCGGGAGAATCTACGAGCAGTACTTC. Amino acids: CASSKSGRIYEQYF.

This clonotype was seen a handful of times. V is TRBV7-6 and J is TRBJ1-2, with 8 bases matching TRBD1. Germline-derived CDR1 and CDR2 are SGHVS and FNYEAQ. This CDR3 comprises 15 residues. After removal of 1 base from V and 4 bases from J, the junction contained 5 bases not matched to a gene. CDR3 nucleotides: TGTGCCAGCAGCTTAGGAGCAGGGGGCGGCTATGGCTACACCTTC. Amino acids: CASSLGAGGGYGYTF.

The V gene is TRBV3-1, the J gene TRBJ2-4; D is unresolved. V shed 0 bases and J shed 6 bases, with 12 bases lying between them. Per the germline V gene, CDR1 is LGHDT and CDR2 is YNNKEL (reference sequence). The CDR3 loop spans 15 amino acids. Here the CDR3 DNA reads TGTGCCAGCAGCCAAGATACGGTTCGGCGAAACATTCAGTACTTC. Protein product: CASSQDTVRRNIQYF.

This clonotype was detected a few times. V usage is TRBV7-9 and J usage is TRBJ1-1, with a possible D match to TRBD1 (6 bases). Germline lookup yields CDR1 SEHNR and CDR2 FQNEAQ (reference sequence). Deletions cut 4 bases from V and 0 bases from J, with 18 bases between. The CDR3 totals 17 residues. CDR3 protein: CASSSRGGSLMNTEAFF. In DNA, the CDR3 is TGTGCCAGCAGCTCTAGGGGGGGGAGCTTAATGAACACTGAAGCTTTCTTT.

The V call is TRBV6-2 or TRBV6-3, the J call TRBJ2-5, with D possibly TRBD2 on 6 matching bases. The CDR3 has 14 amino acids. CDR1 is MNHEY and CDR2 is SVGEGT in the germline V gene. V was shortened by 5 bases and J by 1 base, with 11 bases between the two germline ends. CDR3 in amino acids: CASSAAGIQETQYF. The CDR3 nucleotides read TGTGCCAGCAGTGCGGCGGGGATCCAAGAGACCCAGTACTTC.

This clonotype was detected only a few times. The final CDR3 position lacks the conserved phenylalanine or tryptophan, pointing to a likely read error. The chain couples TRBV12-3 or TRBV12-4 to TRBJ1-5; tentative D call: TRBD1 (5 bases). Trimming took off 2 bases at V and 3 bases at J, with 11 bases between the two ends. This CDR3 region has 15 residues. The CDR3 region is CASSLRGDFNQPQHL. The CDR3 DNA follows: TGTGCCAGCAGTTTACGGGGGGACTTCAATCAGCCCCAGCATCTT.

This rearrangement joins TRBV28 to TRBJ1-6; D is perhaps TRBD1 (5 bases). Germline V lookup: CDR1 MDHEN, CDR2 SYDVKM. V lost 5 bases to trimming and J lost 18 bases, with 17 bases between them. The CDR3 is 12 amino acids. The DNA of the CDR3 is TGTGCCAGCAGTGACAGATCCTTTTGGCCCCACTTT. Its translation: CASSDRSFWPHF.

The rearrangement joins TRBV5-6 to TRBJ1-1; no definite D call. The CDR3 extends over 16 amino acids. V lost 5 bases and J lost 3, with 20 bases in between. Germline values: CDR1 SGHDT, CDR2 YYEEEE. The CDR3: CASRPIGGGVDTEAFF. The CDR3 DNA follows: TGTGCCAGCAGACCCATAGGAGGAGGAGTGGACACTGAAGCTTTCTTT.

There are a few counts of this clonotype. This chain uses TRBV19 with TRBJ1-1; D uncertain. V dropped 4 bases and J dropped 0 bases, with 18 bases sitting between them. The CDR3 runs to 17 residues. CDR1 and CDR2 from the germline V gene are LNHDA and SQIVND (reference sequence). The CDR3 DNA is TGTGCCAGTAGTAATCCGGGGTTCAGGTTTATGAACACTGAAGCTTTCTTT. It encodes CASSNPGFRFMNTEAFF.

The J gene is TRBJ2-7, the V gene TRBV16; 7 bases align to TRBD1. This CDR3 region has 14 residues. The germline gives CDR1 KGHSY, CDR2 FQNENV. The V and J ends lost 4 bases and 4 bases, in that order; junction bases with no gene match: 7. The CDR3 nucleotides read TGTGCCAGCAGCCCAGTAACAGGGGAGTACGAGCAGTACTTC. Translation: CASSPVTGEYEQYF.

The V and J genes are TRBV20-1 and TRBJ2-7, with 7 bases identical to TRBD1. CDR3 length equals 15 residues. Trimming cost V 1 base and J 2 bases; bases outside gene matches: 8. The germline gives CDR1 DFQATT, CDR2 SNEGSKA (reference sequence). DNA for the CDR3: TGCAGTGCTAGAGCCCTTTCCGGGACAGCCTACGAGCAGTACTTC. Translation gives CSARALSGTAYEQYF.

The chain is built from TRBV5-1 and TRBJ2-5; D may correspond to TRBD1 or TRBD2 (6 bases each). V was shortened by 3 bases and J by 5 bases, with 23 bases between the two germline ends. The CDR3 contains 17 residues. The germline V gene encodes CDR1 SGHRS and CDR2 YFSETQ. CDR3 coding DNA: TGCGCCAGCAGCTCTACTCAGGACAGCGGAGGGGGGGAGACCCAGTACTTC. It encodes CASSSTQDSGGGETQYF. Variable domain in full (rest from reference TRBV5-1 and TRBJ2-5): KAGVTQTPRYLIKTRGQQVTLSCSPISGHRSVSWYQQTPGQGLQFLFEYFSETQRNKGNFPGRFSGRQFSNSRSEMNVSTLELGDSALYLCASSSTQDSGGGETQYFGPGTRLLVL.

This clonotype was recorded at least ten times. Written as DNA, the CDR3 is TGTGCCAGCAGCGCGAGACAGGGCACTGAAGCTTTCTTT. Amino acids: CASSARQGTEAFF. V and J are TRBV7-2 and TRBJ1-1; 7 bases are a match to TRBD1. Germline CDR1 SGHTA, CDR2 FQGNSA. The CDR3 runs 13 residues. Trimming took 5 bases from V and 4 from J; bases not matched to a gene: 4.

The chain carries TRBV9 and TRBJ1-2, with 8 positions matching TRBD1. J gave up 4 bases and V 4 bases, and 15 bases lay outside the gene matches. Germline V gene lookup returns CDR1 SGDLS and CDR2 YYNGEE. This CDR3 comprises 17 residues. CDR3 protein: CASSQGLTGGESYGYTF. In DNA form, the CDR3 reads TGTGCCAGCAGCCAAGGCCTTACAGGGGGGGAGTCCTATGGCTACACCTTC.

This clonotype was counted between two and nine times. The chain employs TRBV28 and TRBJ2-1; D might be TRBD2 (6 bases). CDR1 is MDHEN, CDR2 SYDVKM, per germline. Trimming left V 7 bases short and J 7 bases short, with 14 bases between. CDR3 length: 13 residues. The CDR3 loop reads CASISGGTNEQFF. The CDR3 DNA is TGTGCCAGCATCTCTGGGGGGACGAATGAGCAGTTCTTC.

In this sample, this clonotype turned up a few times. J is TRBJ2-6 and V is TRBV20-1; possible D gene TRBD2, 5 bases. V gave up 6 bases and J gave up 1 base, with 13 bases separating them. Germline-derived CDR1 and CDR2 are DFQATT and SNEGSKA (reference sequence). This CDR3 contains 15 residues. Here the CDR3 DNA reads TGCAGTGCCCCCGCGGGCGGATCTGGGGCCAACGTCCTGACTTTC. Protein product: CSAPAGGSGANVLTF.

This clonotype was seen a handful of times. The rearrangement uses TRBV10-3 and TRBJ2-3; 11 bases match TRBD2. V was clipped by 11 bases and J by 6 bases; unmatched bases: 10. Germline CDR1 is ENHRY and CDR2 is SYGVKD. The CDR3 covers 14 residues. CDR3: CAADSGREGDTQYF. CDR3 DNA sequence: TGTGCCGCGGATAGCGGGAGGGAGGGGGATACGCAGTATTTT.